These 5 T cell receptor beta chains were sequenced from one sample in a study of cytomegalovirus exposure and HLA in healthy donors. PCR involved 60 Vbeta and 13 Jbeta primers. Method: immunoSEQ multiplex PCR; TCRdb's copy keeps in-frame clones and lacks some. The data contain more than 150,000 clones, 75% to 90% of them seen just once; the ten biggest clones take up more than 6%. The sequenced material came from PBMCs. Source of these receptors: a man aged 40-49 years in good health and CMV-seropositive.

This chain connects TRBV11-2 to TRBJ1-4, with D hard to call. Germline lookup yields CDR1 SGHAT and CDR2 FQNNGV. The CDR3 runs to 13 residues. V shed 2 bases and J shed 7 bases, with 8 bases lying between them. The CDR3 DNA follows: TGTGCCAGCAGCTTATGGTTCGGTGAAAAACTGTTTTTT. This gives the protein CASSLWFGEKLFF.

The V gene is TRBV28, the J gene TRBJ2-5, with 9 nucleotides matching TRBD2. Per germline, CDR1 MDHEN and CDR2 SYDVKM. Unmatched junction bases numbered 9, after V lost 7 bases and J lost 0 bases. This CDR3 spans 16 amino acids. The CDR3: CASNWAGGGHQETQYF. As DNA, the CDR3 is TGTGCCAGCAACTGGGCGGGGGGGGGACACCAAGAGACCCAGTACTTC.

The chain employs TRBV9 and TRBJ1-4; D ambiguous. Germline loops: CDR1 SGDLS, CDR2 YYNGEE. CDR3 length equals 13 residues. V gave up 2 bases and J gave up 3 bases, with 5 bases separating them. CDR3 region: CASSVESNEKLFF. The CDR3 DNA reads TGTGCCAGCAGCGTCGAGTCTAATGAAAAACTGTTTTTT.

The V call is TRBV2, the J call TRBJ2-7; D is perhaps TRBD1 (5 bases). The CDR3 loop spans 13 amino acids. Germline values: CDR1 SNHLY, CDR2 FYNNEI. Between the trimmed V and J ends, which lost 7 bases and 2 bases, there was a span of 12 bases. The CDR3, as DNA: TGTGCCAGCATCCAGGAAGGGGCCTACGAGCAGTACTTC. Translating it yields CASIQEGAYEQYF. The whole variable domain, remainder taken from reference TRBV2 and TRBJ2-7, is EPEVTQTPSHQVTQMGQEVILRCVPISNHLYFYWYRQILGQKVEFLVSFYNNEISEKSEIFDDQFSVERPDGSNFTLKIRSTKLEDSAMYFCASIQEGAYEQYFGPGTRLTVT.

The V call is TRBV27, the J call TRBJ1-2; unclear D gene. The CDR3 runs to 13 residues. Germline V CDR1 and CDR2: MNHEY, SMNVEV (reference sequence). Trimming pared 3 bases from V and 1 base from J, leaving 6 bases between. The CDR3 sequence is CASSFEGNYGYTF. CDR3 coding DNA: TGTGCCAGCAGTTTTGAGGGTAACTATGGCTACACCTTC.